This entry lists 32 T cell receptor beta chains sequenced from one sample in a study of beta chain features in type 1 diabetes. What was sequenced were expressed TCRB transcripts, since all of the isolated RNA had been reverse transcribed. The method was immunoSEQ multiplex PCR; TCRdb's version includes in-frame clones alone and lacks a portion of them. The table shows fewer than 650,000 clones, with roughly 16% occurring only once. Sequencing was done on a sample of naive CD4+ T cells from blood. All receptors come from a man younger than 35 in good health.

The chain is built from TRBV28 and TRBJ2-2; D call uncertain. Between the trimmed V and J ends, which lost 7 bases and 0 bases, there was a span of 6 bases. The V gene's germline CDR1 is MDHEN and CDR2 SYDVKM. This CDR3 is 13 amino acids long. The CDR3 nucleotides are TGTGCCAGCAAATCCTCGAACACCGGGGAGCTGTTTTTT. Translation gives CASKSSNTGELFF.

V gene TRBV7-9 combines with J gene TRBJ1-1; D gene uncertain. The CDR3 length is 13 residues. Between the trimmed V and J ends, which lost 5 bases and 0 bases, there was a span of 7 bases. Germline V gene sequence: CDR1 SEHNR, CDR2 FQNEAQ (reference sequence). In DNA form, the CDR3 reads TGTGCCAGCAGCAACCAGGTGAACACTGAAGCTTTCTTT. This gives the protein CASSNQVNTEAFF.

This chain uses TRBV6-6 with TRBJ2-2, with 7 bases that match TRBD2. This CDR3 contains 15 residues. CDR1 MNHNY and CDR2 SVGAGI come from the germline V gene (reference sequence). The J segment lost 1 base and the V segment lost 2 bases, leaving 1 base of the junction unmatched. As DNA, the CDR3 is TGTGCCAGCAGTTACCCTAGCGGGAACACCGGGGAGCTGTTTTTT. Amino acid sequence: CASSYPSGNTGELFF.

V usage is TRBV19 and J usage is TRBJ1-4; D remains ambiguous. The CDR3 covers 14 residues. Trimming left V 9 bases short and J 7 bases short, with 18 bases between. The germline V gene encodes CDR1 LNHDA and CDR2 SQIVND (reference sequence). CDR3: CASAPPPWGEKLFF. DNA for the CDR3: TGTGCCAGCGCGCCGCCCCCGTGGGGTGAAAAACTGTTTTTT.

The table lists this clone with a few counts. The rearrangement uses TRBV6-5 and TRBJ1-4; D perhaps matches TRBD1 (5 bases). This CDR3 has 14 residues. Deletions cut 6 bases from V and 8 bases from J, with 16 bases between. The germline CDR1 and CDR2 sequences are MNHEY and SVGAGI. CDR3: CASRPGGEGEKLFF. CDR3 nucleotides: TGTGCCAGCAGGCCAGGAGGGGAGGGAGAAAAACTGTTTTTT.

The chain recombines TRBV5-1 with TRBJ2-4; a weak D match, TRBD1 (5 bases). Germline CDR1 SGHRS, CDR2 YFSETQ. With 0 bases removed from V and 5 bases from J, the gap between germline ends came to 15 bases. There are 16 residues in the CDR3. The CDR3 is CASSLVAGIGENIQYF. CDR3 coding DNA: TGCGCCAGCAGCTTGGTGGCAGGGATAGGGGAAAACATTCAGTACTTC.

Concerning this clone: The same CDR3 also results from other DNA sequences found in this sample. This chain links TRBV7-9 with TRBJ1-1; TRBD1 is a possible D gene (5 bases). Germline assignment: CDR1 SEHNR and CDR2 FQNEAQ (reference sequence). The CDR3 spans 14 residues. Deletions cut 3 bases from V and 0 bases from J, with 8 bases between. The CDR3: CASSLGLMNTEAFF. Written as DNA, the CDR3 is TGTGCCAGCAGCTTGGGGCTCATGAACACTGAAGCTTTCTTT. Using reference TRBV7-9 and TRBJ1-1 for the parts outside the CDR3, the full variable domain is DTGVSQNPRHKITKRGQNVTFRCDPISEHNRLYWYRQTLGQGPEFLTYFQNEAQLEKSRLLSDRFSAERPKGSFSTLEIQRTEQGDSAMYLCASSLGLMNTEAFFGQGTRLTVV.

In this sample, this clone turned up a few times. The chain couples TRBV23-1 to TRBJ1-1, with D unresolved. TRBV23-1 is classed as an ORF, of uncertain function. CDR3 size: 11 residues. V was trimmed by 7 bases and J by 4 bases, leaving 7 bases between them. CDR3 protein: CASIRATEAFF. CDR3 DNA sequence: TGCGCCAGCATTCGGGCCACTGAAGCTTTCTTT.

V and J are TRBV5-5 and TRBJ2-1; the D is unclear. Germline assignment: CDR1 SGHKS and CDR2 YYEKEE (reference sequence). Between the trimmed V and J ends, which lost 0 bases and 13 bases, there was a span of 20 bases. The CDR3 is 15 residues long. CDR3 DNA: TGTGCCAGCAGCTTGGCCGTTCTCACCAGTACAAGACAGTTCTTC. Amino acids: CASSLAVLTSTRQFF.

The rearrangement joins TRBV7-6 to TRBJ2-5; 8 positions agree with TRBD2. The germline V gene has CDR1 SGHVS and CDR2 FNYEAQ. The V gene end was trimmed by 6 bases and the J gene end by 9 bases; junction bases not matched to a gene: 12. The CDR3 has 14 residues. CDR3 in DNA: TGTGCCAGCAGTTCAACTAGCGGTACGACGGCCCAGTACTTC. Translation: CASSSTSGTTAQYF.

The V call is TRBV30, the J call TRBJ2-2; a possible D gene is TRBD1 (6 bases). Germline CDR1 and CDR2: GTSNPN and SVGIG (reference sequence). Between the trimmed V and J ends, which lost 2 bases and 1 base, there was a span of 8 bases. The CDR3 is 14 residues long. The chain's CDR3 is CAWSNRVNTGELFF. The CDR3 region has the DNA TGTGCCTGGAGTAACAGGGTGAACACCGGGGAGCTGTTTTTT.

This clone was observed a few times. V gene TRBV4-3 combines with J gene TRBJ1-2, with D hard to call. Trimming took off 4 bases at V and 3 bases at J, with 9 bases between the two ends. CDR3 length equals 13 residues. CDR1 is LGHNA, CDR2 YSLEER, per germline. The CDR3 DNA is TGCGCCAGCAGCCCACTGGGATACTATGGCTACACCTTC. It specifies CASSPLGYYGYTF.

This clone was seen a handful of times. The V and J genes are TRBV7-2 and TRBJ1-5; maybe TRBD1 (6 bases). The CDR3 runs to 14 residues. Trimming removed 4 bases from V and 3 bases from J, with 10 bases in between. Germline lookup yields CDR1 SGHTA and CDR2 FQGNSA. This chain's CDR3 is CASSSTGTNQPQHF. CDR3 nucleotide sequence: TGTGCCAGCAGCTCGACAGGAACCAATCAGCCCCAGCATTTT.

There are a few counts of this clone. V is TRBV4-3 and J is TRBJ1-3; TRBD1 matches at 10 bases. There are 16 residues in the CDR3. J gave up 0 bases and V 5 bases, and 4 bases lay outside the gene matches. Germline-derived CDR1 and CDR2 are LGHNA and YSLEER. This CDR3 reads CASSYRDRGSGNTIYF. CDR3 nucleotide sequence: TGCGCCAGCAGCTACCGGGACAGGGGCTCTGGAAACACCATATATTTT.

V gene TRBV14 combines with J gene TRBJ1-1; the D gene is possibly TRBD1 (5 bases). The V and J ends lost 0 bases and 8 bases respectively, with 13 bases between them. This CDR3 is built from 14 residues. The germline gives CDR1 SGHDN, CDR2 FVKESK. CDR3 loop: CASSQDLRGQEAFF. CDR3 in DNA: TGTGCCAGCAGCCAAGACTTACGGGGCCAAGAAGCTTTCTTT.

CDR3 DNA: TGCGCCAGCAGCGGCGGGGCTAGCACAGATACGCAGTATTTT. It specifies CASSGGASTDTQYF. The V gene is TRBV5-1, the J gene TRBJ2-3; tentatively, D is TRBD2 (6 bases). V was trimmed by 4 bases and J by 0 bases, leaving 9 bases between them. The germline V gene has CDR1 SGHRS and CDR2 YFSETQ. This CDR3 contains 14 residues.

This clone was observed a few times. The chain joins TRBV19 to TRBJ2-2, with a tentative D call TRBD2 (6 bases). Trimming took off 6 bases at V and 6 bases at J, with 20 bases between the two ends. Looked up from germline, CDR1 is LNHDA and CDR2 is SQIVND (reference sequence). This CDR3 contains 16 residues. The CDR3 is CASSLRRNPGAGELFF. In DNA, the CDR3 is TGTGCCAGTAGCCTCCGCCGAAATCCGGGGGCCGGGGAGCTGTTTTTT.

The chain is built from TRBV4-3 and TRBJ2-7; D not resolved. Germline CDR1 and CDR2: LGHNA and YSLEER. V gave up 0 bases and J gave up 4 bases, with 10 bases separating them. The CDR3 is 14 residues long. The CDR3 region is CASSQEGHEYEQYF. CDR3 bases: TGCGCCAGCAGCCAAGAAGGGCATGAATACGAGCAGTACTTC.

CDR3 sequence: CAWSWNENQPQHF. The CDR3 nucleotides are TGTGCCTGGAGTTGGAATGAAAATCAGCCCCAGCATTTT. The chain links TRBV30 to TRBJ1-5; D is unresolved. CDR3 length equals 13 residues. The V end was cut by 2 bases, the J end by 4 bases, with 9 bases between. Germline CDR1 and CDR2: GTSNPN and SVGIG (reference sequence).

In its sample, this clone was seen a few times. The V gene is TRBV7-9, the J gene TRBJ2-6; maybe TRBD2 (6 bases). Looked up from germline, CDR1 is SEHNR and CDR2 is FQNEAQ (reference sequence). The CDR3 runs to 16 residues. V was clipped by 0 bases and J by 4 bases, with 10 bases between them. The CDR3 DNA reads as TGTGCCAGCAGCTTAGCGCCGGGGGTAGGGGCCAACGTCCTGACTTTC. The encoded protein is CASSLAPGVGANVLTF.

This clone was counted only a few times. A read error may account for a junction end that differs from germline. The CDR3 reads CASSLGGQPLYGQYF. CDR3 in DNA: TGTGCCAGCAGCTTGGGCGGGCAGCCGTTATACGGGCAGTACTTC. The chain is built from TRBV5-6 and TRBJ2-7; tentative D call: TRBD2 (5 bases). Germline values: CDR1 SGHDT, CDR2 YYEEEE. The CDR3 has 15 residues. Looking up the rest from reference TRBV5-6 and TRBJ2-7 gives the full variable domain: DAGVTQSPTHLIKTRGQQVTLRCSPKSGHDTVSWYQQALGQGPQFIFQYYEEEERQRGNFPDRFSGHQFPNYSSELNVNALLLGDSALYLCASSLGGQPLYGQYFGPGTRLTVT.

The chain couples TRBV11-3 to TRBJ2-1, with D unclear. V lost 3 bases and J lost 6, with 12 bases in between. In germline, CDR1 is SGHNT, CDR2 YENEEA. This CDR3 spans 14 amino acids. CDR3 region: CASSLSGSRNEQFF. CDR3 bases: TGTGCCAGCAGCTTGTCCGGAAGTCGCAATGAGCAGTTCTTC.

This clone has more than one count but fewer than ten. The V gene is TRBV6-1, the J gene TRBJ2-7; TRBD1 agrees at 8 bases. The germline V gene encodes CDR1 MNHNS and CDR2 SASEGT. The CDR3 spans 13 residues. The ends lost 7 bases at V and 2 bases at J; junction bases unmatched: 4. The CDR3 is CASKGQEPYEQYF. Here the CDR3 DNA reads TGTGCCAGCAAGGGACAGGAGCCCTACGAGCAGTACTTC.

This clone was counted only a few times. The chain joins TRBV19 to TRBJ1-2, with D possibly matching TRBD1 (5 bases). Trimming removed 4 bases from V and 4 bases from J, with 10 bases in between. Germline CDR1 is LNHDA and CDR2 is SQIVND (reference sequence). The CDR3 runs to 13 residues. The chain's CDR3 is CASSRDSVYGYTF. The CDR3 coding sequence is TGTGCCAGTAGTAGAGACAGCGTCTATGGCTACACCTTC.

The chain uses TRBV7-8 and TRBJ2-7, with D hard to call. With 1 base removed from V and 1 base from J, the gap between germline ends came to 5 bases. Germline CDR1 reads SGHVS; CDR2 reads FQNEAQ. This CDR3 is 13 amino acids long. CDR3 protein: CASSLGWSYEQYF. The DNA of the CDR3 is TGTGCCAGCAGCTTAGGTTGGTCCTACGAGCAGTACTTC.

This clone showed up just a few times. This chain joins TRBV11-1 and TRBJ2-2; no clear D. Germline values: CDR1 SGHAT, CDR2 FQDESV (reference sequence). This CDR3 has 14 residues. The ends were cut back, 1 base at V and 6 bases at J, with 9 bases in the middle. The CDR3: CASSLEAGAGELFF. In DNA, the CDR3 is TGTGCCAGCAGCTTAGAGGCAGGAGCCGGGGAGCTGTTTTTT.

This clone was seen only a few times. The chain links TRBV28 to TRBJ2-6; tentatively, D is TRBD2 (5 bases). Trimming removed 1 base from V and 2 bases from J, with 18 bases in between. This CDR3 region has 19 residues. Looked up from germline, CDR1 is MDHEN and CDR2 is SYDVKM. CDR3 region: CASSLLRFRPGAGANVLTF. DNA for the CDR3: TGTGCCAGCAGTTTATTGAGATTCCGCCCCGGGGCTGGGGCCAACGTCCTGACTTTC. Filled out from reference TRBV28 and TRBJ2-6, the complete variable domain reads DVKVTQSSRYLVKRTGEKVFLECVQDMDHENMFWYRQDPGLGLRLIYFSYDVKMKEKGDIPEGYSVSREKKERFSLILESASTNQTSMYLCASSLLRFRPGAGANVLTFGAGSRLTVL.

The CDR3 DNA follows: TGTGCCAGCAGCGTAGTGGGACAGGGAGCGAACACCATATATTTT. Protein product: CASSVVGQGANTIYF. The chain couples TRBV9 to TRBJ1-3; 9 bases match TRBD1. V was pared by 0 bases and J by 7 bases, with 5 bases of the junction left unmatched. From germline, CDR1 is SGDLS and CDR2 YYNGEE. The CDR3 has 15 residues.

CDR3 nucleotides: TGTGCCAGCAGCTTAGATGCGGGAGAGCAGTACTTC. Translation gives CASSLDAGEQYF. J is TRBJ2-7 and V is TRBV7-2; TRBD2 is a possible D gene (6 bases). CDR1 SGHTA and CDR2 FQGNSA come from the germline V gene. This CDR3 is 12 amino acids long. Trimming stripped 1 base from V and 7 bases from J, with 8 bases between.

The chain uses TRBV28 and TRBJ1-1; a weak D match, TRBD1 (6 bases). The germline V gene encodes CDR1 MDHEN and CDR2 SYDVKM. CDR3 length: 17 residues. Trimming left V 5 bases short and J 4 bases short, with 23 bases between. The CDR3 region is CASSAPLGQTMGTEAFF. CDR3 DNA: TGTGCCAGCAGTGCGCCCCTAGGACAGACGATGGGCACTGAAGCTTTCTTT.

In its sample, this clone was seen a few times. V is TRBV29-1 and J is TRBJ2-7; TRBD1 matches at 7 bases. The V gene end was trimmed by 6 bases and the J gene end by 4 bases; junction bases not matched to a gene: 12. This CDR3 has 14 amino acids. CDR1 is SQVTM, CDR2 ANQGSEA, per germline. In DNA form, the CDR3 reads TGCAGCGTGCAAAAACAGGGGTTTAGGTACGAGCAGTACTTC. As protein: CSVQKQGFRYEQYF.

This clone was seen only a few times. V gene TRBV7-8 combines with J gene TRBJ2-1, with D maybe TRBD1 (6 bases). Germline CDR1 reads SGHVS; CDR2 reads FQNEAQ. V was clipped by 3 bases and J by 10 bases, with 7 bases between them. CDR3 length: 11 amino acids. The CDR3: CASSFGTEQFF. The CDR3 DNA sequence: TGTGCCAGCAGCTTCGGGACAGAGCAGTTCTTC.